This is a list of T cell receptor beta chains from one sample in a study of circulating and synovial CD4+ cells in juvenile arthritis. Only in-frame clones appear in the TCRdb table, and some are missing; sequencing was by immunoSEQ multiplex PCR. This sample has about 32,000 clones, with 93% found just once. The sample taken for sequencing was CD4+ T cells from blood. These receptor sequences come from a human donor with juvenile idiopathic arthritis. CDR3s include the opening cysteine and the closing phenylalanine or tryptophan. Each record gives: CDR3 DNA, CDR3 protein, J gene, D gene, clone size, V gene. The D gene is left open where the match is weak. Size is stated for part of the rows, as once, few or many counts, or as a class when the clone is expanded.

CDR3 DNA: TGTGCCATCAGTGAATCGTCCCAGCCCCAGCATTTT; CDR3 protein: CAISESSQPQHF; J gene: TRBJ1-5; D gene: .; clone size: once; V gene: TRBV10-3
CDR3 DNA: TGTGCCAGCAGCCCCCCGGGACAGGGGGCAGGAGGGGGCTACACCTTC; CDR3 protein: CASSPPGQGAGGGYTF; J gene: TRBJ1-2; D gene: TRBD1; clone size: .; V gene: TRBV14
CDR3 DNA: TGTGCCAGCAGCCCGACACAGAACACTGAAGCTTTCTTT; CDR3 protein: CASSPTQNTEAFF; J gene: TRBJ1-1; D gene: .; clone size: .; V gene: TRBV5-4
CDR3 DNA: TGTGCCAGCAGCCCCACGGTAGTTTCTACCACAGATACGCAGTATTTT; CDR3 protein: CASSPTVVSTTDTQYF; J gene: TRBJ2-3; D gene: .; clone size: .; V gene: TRBV9
CDR3 DNA: TGTGCCTGGAGTGTAGGGCAGGGCCCCCCGGCCAAAAACATTCAGTACTTC; CDR3 protein: CAWSVGQGPPAKNIQYF; J gene: TRBJ2-4; D gene: .; clone size: .; V gene: TRBV30
CDR3 DNA: TGTGCCAGCAGCCGAATCTACGGGACTAGCGATACCTACGAGCAGTACTTC; CDR3 protein: CASSRIYGTSDTYEQYF; J gene: TRBJ2-7; D gene: TRBD2; clone size: .; V gene: TRBV4-2
CDR3 DNA: TGCGCCAGCAGCCCCCGTGGAGGGAGGGCCACAGATACGCAGTATTTT; CDR3 protein: CASSPRGGRATDTQYF; J gene: TRBJ2-3; D gene: TRBD2; clone size: once; V gene: TRBV5-1
CDR3 DNA: TGTGCCAGCAGCTTAGTGTCATTAGCGGGAGGGCCTATTGGGGCCAACGTCCTGACTTTC; CDR3 protein: CASSLVSLAGGPIGANVLTF; J gene: TRBJ2-6; D gene: TRBD2; clone size: .; V gene: TRBV7-8
CDR3 DNA: TGCGCCAGCGAAGGGGGCCCCCACGCGGGAGGGCCGGACACCGGGGAGCTGTTTTTT; CDR3 protein: CASEGGPHAGGPDTGELFF; J gene: TRBJ2-2; D gene: TRBD2; clone size: .; V gene: TRBV5-1
CDR3 DNA: TGTGCCAGCTCCCCACAGACAGGGAACACTGAAGCTTTCTTT; CDR3 protein: CASSPQTGNTEAFF; J gene: TRBJ1-1; D gene: .; clone size: .; V gene: TRBV18
CDR3 DNA: TGTGCCAGCTCCCTAACAGGGACTAATGAAAAACTGTTTTTT; CDR3 protein: CASSLTGTNEKLFF; J gene: TRBJ1-4; D gene: .; clone size: .; V gene: TRBV6-5
CDR3 DNA: TGTGCCACCAGCAGAGACCTGGACAGAAGGTTCTTC; CDR3 protein: CATSRDLDRRFF; J gene: TRBJ2-1; D gene: .; clone size: .; V gene: TRBV15
CDR3 DNA: TGCGCCAGCAGCCAAGTAGGGGGGGGCGGGGCTAAATCCTACAATGAGCAGTTCTTC; CDR3 protein: CASSQVGGGGAKSYNEQFF; J gene: TRBJ2-1; D gene: .; clone size: .; V gene: TRBV4-1